This TCR beta chain was observed in a study of OX40 agonist ivuxolimab in advanced cancers. Study background: Six ivuxolimab dose levels, 0.01 to 10 mg/kg, were given intravenously every 2 weeks. Of the participants, 40% had some prior anti-PD-1, anti-PD-L1 or anti-CTLA-4 therapy, which was allowed.

Data came from immunoSEQ multiplex PCR; TCRdb stores just in-frame clones and leaves some out. The sample contains about 22,000 clones, roughly 90% of which appear only once. V was trimmed by 2 bases and J by 1 base, leaving 20 bases between them. Germline loops: CDR1 LGHNA, CDR2 YSLEER. There are 18 residues in the CDR3. This clonotype was sampled from an adult with an advanced solid tumor such as melanoma, head and neck, liver or kidney cancer. The material was CD4+ or CD8+ T cells sorted from blood, obtained in a trial of the OX40 agonist ivuxolimab. The chain links TRBV4-3 to TRBJ1-2; D unresolved. CDR3 DNA: TGCGCCAGCAGCCAATCTTGGGGTACAAGTTCATTTAACTATGGCTACACCTTC. The encoded protein is CASSQSWGTSSFNYGYTF.